These 20 T cell receptor beta chains share one sample of origin, sequenced in a study of cytomegalovirus exposure and HLA in healthy donors. Sequenced by immunoSEQ multiplex PCR; TCRdb stores in-frame clones only, minus some. The sample contains 70,000 or so clones, approximately 94% of which appear only once. The specimen sequenced was PBMCs. The receptor set was obtained from a young woman in good health and CMV-seronegative.

This sequence joins TRBV4-1 and TRBJ2-2, with 7 bases fitting TRBD1. CDR1 MGHRA and CDR2 YSYEKL come from the germline V gene. With V trimmed by 4 bases and J by 3 bases, 8 bases remained unmatched. The CDR3 has 16 residues. In DNA, the CDR3 is TGCGCCAGCAGCCCGGAAGGGGGCGCTGACACCGGGGAGCTGTTTTTT. As protein: CASSPEGGADTGELFF.

CDR3 sequence: CASSLSWAGGIDEQYF. The CDR3 bases are TGTGCCAGCAGCTTAAGTTGGGCAGGGGGCATCGACGAGCAGTACTTC. J is TRBJ2-7 and V is TRBV13, with 8 nucleotides matching TRBD1. The CDR3 totals 16 residues. V shed 2 bases and J 5 bases; nucleotides not matched to a gene: 11. Germline CDR1 reads PRHDT; CDR2 reads FYEKMQ (reference sequence).

The chain joins TRBV20-1 to TRBJ2-5; D remains ambiguous. The CDR3 runs 10 residues. Trimming took 5 bases from V and 3 from J, leaving 4 bases between them. Looked up from germline, CDR1 is DFQATT and CDR2 is SNEGSKA (reference sequence). CDR3: CSASEETQYF. DNA for the CDR3: TGCAGTGCTTCAGAAGAGACCCAGTACTTC.

The chain recombines TRBV14 with TRBJ1-1; D not resolved. The CDR3 spans 14 residues. The germline CDR1 and CDR2 sequences are SGHDN and FVKESK. V was cut by 0 bases and J by 1 base, with 6 bases left in between. CDR3 DNA: TGTGCCAGCAGCCAAGATCAGGAGAACACTGAAGCTTTCTTT. Translated, it gives CASSQDQENTEAFF.

The chain joins TRBV2 to TRBJ2-3; 8 bases match TRBD2. J gave up 3 bases and V 7 bases, and 3 bases lay outside the gene matches. Germline CDR1 is SNHLY and CDR2 is FYNNEI. CDR3 length: 13 residues. In DNA form, the CDR3 reads TGTGCCAGCAAGTTAGCGGGGACAGATACGCAGTATTTT. Translation gives CASKLAGTDTQYF. The full variable domain, completed using reference TRBV2 and TRBJ2-3, is EPEVTQTPSHQVTQMGQEVILRCVPISNHLYFYWYRQILGQKVEFLVSFYNNEISEKSEIFDDQFSVERPDGSNFTLKIRSTKLEDSAMYFCASKLAGTDTQYFGPGTRLTVL.

This clone is a singleton in its sample. The CDR3 region is CASSLGNRGTYEQYF. The CDR3 DNA sequence: TGTGCCAGCAGCTTAGGGAACAGGGGAACTTACGAGCAGTACTTC. The rearrangement links TRBV13 to TRBJ2-7; 7 bases match TRBD1. The junction had 6 bases not matched to a gene; V was cut back by 0 bases and J by 4 bases. Germline V lookup: CDR1 PRHDT, CDR2 FYEKMQ (reference sequence). The CDR3 totals 15 residues.

The rearrangement uses TRBV7-9 and TRBJ2-1, with D perhaps TRBD2 (6 bases). The CDR3 has 19 amino acids. Germline values: CDR1 SEHNR, CDR2 FQNEAQ (reference sequence). Trimming cost V 5 bases and J 3 bases, with 26 bases left between them. As DNA, the CDR3 is TGTGCCAGCAGCACTATCCACCTAGGGCGGGAAGGGGTCTACAATGAGCAGTTCTTC. Translation: CASSTIHLGREGVYNEQFF.

The J gene is TRBJ1-1, the V gene TRBV7-8; TRBD1 might be the D (5 bases). With 2 bases removed from V and 3 bases from J, the gap between germline ends came to 7 bases. The CDR3 covers 13 residues. Germline CDR1 SGHVS, CDR2 FQNEAQ. The CDR3 nucleotides are TGTGCCAGCAGCTTATGGGGGGACACTGAAGCTTTCTTT. Translating it yields CASSLWGDTEAFF.

This clone was seen once. The rearrangement joins TRBV7-9 to TRBJ2-2, with TRBD1 identical over 8 bases. V dropped 5 bases and J dropped 7; count of bases not matched to a gene: 6. The CDR3 has 14 amino acids. CDR1 is SEHNR, CDR2 FQNEAQ, per germline (reference sequence). DNA of the CDR3: TGTGCCAGCAGCCCCAGACAGGGGAACGGGGAGCTGTTTTTT. This codes for CASSPRQGNGELFF.

The chain links TRBV4-1 to TRBJ2-4; no clear D gene. V dropped 0 bases and J dropped 0 bases, with 21 bases sitting between them. Germline CDR1 is MGHRA and CDR2 is YSYEKL. This CDR3 has 20 residues. The CDR3 DNA sequence: TGCGCCAGCAGCCAAGATGTGATGAGTATGACTCCACTAGCCAAAAACATTCAGTACTTC. Translation: CASSQDVMSMTPLAKNIQYF.

This clone was counted a single time. The J gene is TRBJ1-5, the V gene TRBV2; 9 bases agree with TRBD1. The CDR3 sequence is 14 residues long. CDR1 and CDR2 from the germline V gene are SNHLY and FYNNEI. Trimming at V came to 8 bases and at J to 2 bases, leaving 4 bases not matched to a gene. CDR3 nucleotide sequence: TGTGCCAGCGCGGACAGGGGCGGCAATCAGCCCCAGCATTTT. Translating it yields CASADRGGNQPQHF.

The genes are TRBV9 and TRBJ2-1; 9 bases agree with TRBD2. V was pared by 2 bases and J by 6 bases, with 3 bases of the junction left unmatched. This CDR3 has 14 residues. Germline loops: CDR1 SGDLS, CDR2 YYNGEE. The CDR3 spells CASSVAGGGNEQFF. CDR3 coding DNA: TGTGCCAGCAGCGTGGCGGGAGGGGGCAATGAGCAGTTCTTC.

This CDR3 reads CSGVLNTEAFF. The CDR3 nucleotides are TGCAGCGGAGTACTGAACACTGAAGCTTTCTTT. The chain employs TRBV20-1 and TRBJ1-1, with unresolved D. This CDR3 spans 11 amino acids. Germline assignment: CDR1 DFQATT and CDR2 SNEGSKA (reference sequence).

The rearrangement links TRBV19 to TRBJ1-2, with 7 nucleotides matching TRBD1. Unmatched junction bases numbered 19, after V lost 8 bases and J lost 7 bases. CDR1 and CDR2 from the germline V gene are LNHDA and SQIVND (reference sequence). The CDR3 extends over 16 amino acids. CDR3 nucleotide sequence: TGTGCCAGTTCCTCGGTAGCTGGGCAGGGGGGTCGTGGCTACACCTTC. Its translation is CASSSVAGQGGRGYTF.

A single count supports this clone. The V gene is TRBV18, the J gene TRBJ2-7; 9 bases fit TRBD2. Germline V gives CDR1 KGHSH, CDR2 LQKENI. This CDR3 has 15 residues. With 5 bases clipped from V and 3 bases from J, the junction kept 8 bases outside the gene matches. CDR3 DNA: TGTGCCAGCTCAACTGGACTAGCGACCCTCTACGAGCAGTACTTC. The encoded protein is CASSTGLATLYEQYF.

The rearrangement uses TRBV6-6 and TRBJ2-7; 7 positions match TRBD2. The V segment lost 5 bases and the J segment 3 bases; nucleotides outside the gene matches: 4. The CDR3 consists of 13 residues. In germline, CDR1 is MNHNY, CDR2 SVGAGI (reference sequence). CDR3 sequence: CASSTRGVYEQYF. In nucleotides, the CDR3 is TGTGCCAGCAGTACCCGGGGGGTCTACGAGCAGTACTTC.

The gene calls are TRBV13 and TRBJ2-7; D ambiguous. The CDR3 covers 13 residues. Germline CDR1 PRHDT, CDR2 FYEKMQ (reference sequence). The ends were cut back, 1 base at V and 3 bases at J, with 7 bases in the middle. CDR3 DNA sequence: TGTGCCAGCAGCTTAGCAAGAGACTACGAGCAGTACTTC. This codes for CASSLARDYEQYF.

The CDR3 sequence is CALHRGSNTEAFF. The CDR3 nucleotides read TGTGCCTTACACAGGGGATCGAACACTGAAGCTTTCTTT. This chain links TRBV30 with TRBJ1-1, with TRBD1 identical over 7 bases. CDR1 and CDR2 from the germline V gene are GTSNPN and SVGIG (reference sequence). This CDR3 is built from 13 residues. V lost 7 bases and J lost 1; bases outside the gene matches: 6.

This clone is a singleton in its sample. The chain combines TRBV18 with TRBJ2-7; 7 nucleotides align to TRBD1. Germline V gene sequence: CDR1 KGHSH, CDR2 LQKENI. V shed 0 bases, J shed 4 bases, and the junction held 3 bases outside the gene matches. The CDR3 contains 14 residues. The CDR3 protein is CASSPPGQSYEQYF. The CDR3 nucleotides read TGTGCCAGCTCACCACCGGGACAGAGTTACGAGCAGTACTTC.

J is TRBJ2-7 and V is TRBV5-6; D uncertain. The CDR3 runs 14 residues. V lost 4 bases and J lost 4, with 15 bases in between. Germline V lookup: CDR1 SGHDT, CDR2 YYEEEE. The chain's CDR3 is CASSQQTSFYEQYF. The CDR3 DNA sequence: TGTGCCAGCAGCCAACAGACGTCGTTTTACGAGCAGTACTTC.